The 18 T cell receptor beta chains listed next were all sequenced from one sample in a study of sequential checkpoint blockade in melanoma. TCRdb's copy holds only in-frame clones and misses some; the assay was immunoSEQ multiplex PCR. The table lists under 20,000 clones, roughly 70% of them singletons. Described treatment: randomized to nivolumab then ipilimumab (arm A) or the reverse (arm B). The sequences come from CD8+ T cells sorted from blood (inferred from file names), collected from a patient given nivolumab and ipilimumab in sequence. All receptors come from a human donor with melanoma.

The rearrangement links TRBV9 to TRBJ1-2; 8 bases fit TRBD1. The V segment lost 3 bases and the J segment 6 bases; nucleotides outside the gene matches: 13. The CDR3 runs to 16 residues. Per the germline V gene, CDR1 is SGDLS and CDR2 is YYNGEE. The CDR3 region is CASSGDGTGPTNGYTF. The CDR3 nucleotides are TGTGCCAGCAGCGGAGACGGGACAGGCCCTACCAATGGCTACACCTTC.

V and J are TRBV5-6 and TRBJ2-5; D is perhaps TRBD1 (5 bases). V was pared by 8 bases and J by 5 bases, with 22 bases between. The CDR3 sequence is 15 residues long. The V gene's germline CDR1 is SGHDT and CDR2 YYEEEE. The CDR3 DNA sequence: TGTGCCAGTACTCCCCTCCAGGGTCTGGGGGAGACCCAGTACTTC. This codes for CASTPLQGLGETQYF.

The V gene is TRBV7-9, the J gene TRBJ2-1; 7 bases line up with TRBD2. After removal of 5 bases from V and 2 bases from J, the junction contained 6 bases not matched to a gene. The CDR3 runs 15 residues. In germline, CDR1 is SEHNR, CDR2 FQNEAQ (reference sequence). CDR3 residues: CASSAREAPYNEQFF. CDR3 in DNA: TGTGCCAGCAGCGCACGGGAGGCTCCCTACAATGAGCAGTTCTTC.

The chain carries TRBV9 and TRBJ2-3; 14 nucleotides match TRBD2. CDR3 length: 16 amino acids. Germline V gene lookup returns CDR1 SGDLS and CDR2 YYNGEE. The trim removed 3 bases at V and 4 bases at J, leaving 4 bases unmatched. The CDR3 loop is CASSGLAGGPADTQYF. CDR3 in DNA: TGTGCCAGCAGCGGACTAGCGGGGGGGCCAGCAGATACGCAGTATTTT.

This clone appeared once. The rearrangement joins TRBV4-2 to TRBJ2-3; 10 nucleotides match TRBD2. The CDR3 length is 15 residues. Losses at the gene ends were 8 bases for V and 0 bases for J; bases not matched to a gene: 5. Germline V CDR1 and CDR2: LGHNA, YNFKEQ. For the CDR3, the DNA is TGTGCCAGCCGAGCGGGGGGGACTAGCACAGATACGCAGTATTTT. Translated, it gives CASRAGGTSTDTQYF.

The J gene is TRBJ1-1, the V gene TRBV5-1, with TRBD1 as a possible D gene (5 bases). Trimming left V 2 bases short and J 4 bases short, with 12 bases between. The CDR3 totals 14 residues. Germline CDR1 SGHRS, CDR2 YFSETQ. The CDR3: CASSFDGGTTEAFF. The CDR3 coding sequence is TGCGCCAGCAGCTTCGATGGAGGGACCACTGAAGCTTTCTTT.

This rearrangement joins TRBV7-9 to TRBJ2-5; tentatively, D is TRBD2 (6 bases). The CDR3 has 14 residues. The germline V gene encodes CDR1 SEHNR and CDR2 FQNEAQ (reference sequence). The V end was cut by 4 bases, the J end by 5 bases, with 14 bases between. The CDR3 protein is CASSSKAAGETQYF. CDR3 bases: TGTGCCAGCAGCTCCAAAGCCGCGGGGGAGACCCAGTACTTC.

The rearrangement joins TRBV4-3 to TRBJ2-2; weak D call: TRBD1 (6 bases). The germline CDR1 and CDR2 sequences are LGHNA and YSLEER. The germline V and J ends were trimmed by 1 base and 4 bases, with 10 bases remaining between them. The CDR3 is 15 residues long. The CDR3 region is CASSQGQGSTGELFF. In DNA form, the CDR3 reads TGCGCCAGCAGCCAAGGGCAGGGGAGCACCGGGGAGCTGTTTTTT.

This clone occurred once. This sequence joins TRBV9 and TRBJ2-2, with 8 bases that match TRBD2. V was clipped by 4 bases and J by 5 bases; unmatched bases: 13. CDR3 length: 17 residues. Germline CDR1 SGDLS, CDR2 YYNGEE. This chain's CDR3 is CASSPLRTLAGTGELFF. In DNA form, the CDR3 reads TGTGCCAGCAGCCCCCTCCGTACCTTAGCGGGAACCGGGGAGCTGTTTTTT.

This clone was recorded once. The DNA for the CDR3 is TGTGCCAGCAGCGTGTCAGGGACAGGGGATGAAAAACTGTTTTTT. Its translation: CASSVSGTGDEKLFF. This chain connects TRBV9 to TRBJ1-4, with 10 bases matching TRBD1. Germline assignment: CDR1 SGDLS and CDR2 YYNGEE. The junction had 4 bases not matched to a gene; V was cut back by 2 bases and J by 6 bases. This CDR3 spans 15 amino acids.

The chain links TRBV19 to TRBJ1-1, with a weak D call TRBD1 (5 bases). The germline V gene encodes CDR1 LNHDA and CDR2 SQIVND (reference sequence). This CDR3 has 14 amino acids. V lost 3 bases and J 5 bases, leaving 13 bases between the germline ends. DNA for the CDR3: TGTGCCAGTAGTATGGGTTTCGGGGGTACTGAAGCTTTCTTT. This gives the protein CASSMGFGGTEAFF.

The table lists this clone with a few counts. The chain combines TRBV9 with TRBJ2-1; TRBD2 aligns across 10 bases. With 0 bases clipped from V and 4 bases from J, the junction kept 1 base outside the gene matches. This CDR3 spans 15 amino acids. Germline CDR1 and CDR2: SGDLS and YYNGEE. CDR3 protein: CASSVGLAGYNEQFF. CDR3 sequence (DNA): TGTGCCAGCAGCGTAGGACTAGCGGGTTACAATGAGCAGTTCTTC.

The chain is built from TRBV9 and TRBJ1-2; D unresolved. CDR3 size: 13 residues. Trimming stripped 3 bases from V and 2 bases from J, with 8 bases between. The germline V gene encodes CDR1 SGDLS and CDR2 YYNGEE. The CDR3 reads CASSESGNYGYTF. CDR3 sequence (DNA): TGTGCCAGCAGCGAGTCCGGGAACTATGGCTACACCTTC.

The CDR3: CAWSEGQGYEQYF. The CDR3 DNA sequence: TGTGCCTGGAGCGAGGGACAGGGTTACGAGCAGTACTTC. The chain couples TRBV30 to TRBJ2-7; 9 bases map to TRBD1. J lost 4 bases, V lost 3 bases, and 4 bases had no gene match. In germline, CDR1 is GTSNPN, CDR2 SVGIG (reference sequence). The CDR3 contains 13 residues.

The chain links TRBV5-4 to TRBJ1-2, with D possibly being TRBD1 (6 bases). V was cut by 6 bases and J by 8 bases, with 20 bases left in between. Germline CDR1 reads SGHNT; CDR2 reads YYREEE (reference sequence). This CDR3 region has 14 residues. In nucleotides, the CDR3 is TGTGCCAGCATCCAAGTAGAACAGGGTAACGGCTACACCTTC. It specifies CASIQVEQGNGYTF.

This clone showed up just a few times. The chain carries TRBV6-6 and TRBJ1-2, with 8 nucleotides matching TRBD1. Germline V gene lookup returns CDR1 MNHNY and CDR2 SVGAGI (reference sequence). J lost 8 bases, V lost 4 bases, and 6 bases had no gene match. This CDR3 is 13 amino acids long. The CDR3 bases are TGTGCCAGCAGTTCAGGACAGGGAGGAGGCTACACCTTC. This sequence encodes CASSSGQGGGYTF.

This chain connects TRBV9 to TRBJ1-2, with D possibly matching TRBD1 (5 bases). CDR3 length: 18 residues. Per the germline V gene, CDR1 is SGDLS and CDR2 is YYNGEE. Trimming shortened V by 0 bases and J by 5 bases, and 23 bases separated the two germline ends. CDR3 in DNA: TGTGCCAGCAGCGTAGATGACAGTGTGCCCGCGATTTGGTATGGCTACACCTTC. Protein product: CASSVDDSVPAIWYGYTF. The full variable domain, completed using reference TRBV9 and TRBJ1-2, is DSGVTQTPKHLITATGQRVTLRCSPRSGDLSVYWYQQSLDQGLQFLIQYYNGEERAKGNILERFSAQQFPDLHSELNLSSLELGDSALYFCASSVDDSVPAIWYGYTFGSGTRLTVV.

The chain couples TRBV19 to TRBJ1-3; D not resolved. V was pared by 3 bases and J by 0 bases, with 18 bases between. CDR1 is LNHDA and CDR2 is SQIVND in the germline V gene (reference sequence). The CDR3 has 18 amino acids. CDR3 sequence reads: CASSMNRGGLSSGNTIYF. DNA for the CDR3: TGTGCCAGTAGTATGAATCGCGGCGGGTTGAGCTCTGGAAACACCATATATTTT.